This T cell receptor (beta chain) was captured in a study of synovial regulatory T cells in juvenile arthritis. Across the study: Treatments: a few naive, about 6 methotrexate, one methotrexate plus infliximab, one unknown.

Germline-derived CDR1 and CDR2 are GTSNPN and SVGIG (reference sequence). This CDR3 comprises 13 residues. The record lacks a DNA sequence. Eleven-patient cohort: some eleven active juvenile idiopathic arthritis patients, 3 polyarticular, 8 oligoarticular. Some clones are missing from TCRdb's copy, which holds only in-frame ones; the method was immunoSEQ multiplex PCR. The sample has about 1,100 clones; the top ten hold less than 5.5%. This clone is identified as medium-sized (0.01 to 0.1%) from frequency. Its antigen is undetermined. Study-wide results and caveats: iaTreg cells shared more CDR3 sequences with synovial Tregs than other blood Tregs did. Inflammation-associated Treg cells in blood had less TCR diversity than the remaining blood Treg cells.

Sequencing was performed on Treg cells from blood. Documented subset: HLA-DR+ inflammation-associated blood Treg cells. The TCR was taken from a donor younger than 30 with juvenile idiopathic arthritis. This chain connects TRBV30 to TRBJ2-7; TCRdb designates TRBD1, a call that cannot be tested without DNA. This chain's CDR3 is CALDSLHTYEQYF.